The T cell receptor (beta chain) described here comes from a study of blood T cell repertoires in COVID-19. Study-wide context: Samples taken during acute and convalescent COVID-19 were collected in the United States, Italy and Spain. PBMCs, B-cell-depleted T cells, or T cells were the source of the cDNA or gDNA that made up the material.

This clone was counted once. Authors' methods: Amplification of reference gene primers provided the estimated nucleated cell counts. Generated by immunoSEQ multiplex PCR, the TCRdb table keeps only in-frame clones and is missing some. From that table come the V and J calls and clone size; the DNA was used to work out D and trimming. This table holds more than 200,000 clones, around four fifths found once. V trimming: 5 bases; J trimming: 2 bases; junction bases outside the gene matches: 9. In germline, CDR1 is SGHTA, CDR2 FQGNSA. The CDR3 contains 16 residues. Those enrolled in Seattle joined during active infection and were followed longitudinally afterward.

The rearrangement uses TRBV7-2 and TRBJ2-3; 8 bases line up with TRBD2. The sample was peripheral blood. The receptor comes from a woman aged 80 or older with COVID-19, enrolled during active disease. CDR3 region: CASSARLALNTDTQYF. The CDR3 coding sequence is TGTGCCAGCAGCGCCCGACTAGCGCTAAACACAGATACGCAGTATTTT.